Listed here are 9 T cell receptor beta chains from one sample, sequenced in a study of blood T cell repertoires in COVID-19. Produced via immunoSEQ multiplex PCR; TCRdb's table is partial and in-frame only. The table has hundreds of thousands of clones, around nine tenths seen once; the top ten hold roughly 6.4%. The specimen sequenced was peripheral blood. Every receptor here comes from a man between 60 and 75 years old who had recovered from COVID-19.

The chain couples TRBV7-6 to TRBJ2-3; D is perhaps TRBD2 (6 bases). Trimming removed 3 bases at V and 3 bases at J, with 19 bases between. CDR1 and CDR2 (germline): SGHVS, FNYEAQ. The CDR3 loop spans 17 amino acids. CDR3 amino acids: CASSFVPPTGGTDTQYF. The CDR3 nucleotides are TGTGCCAGCAGCTTTGTCCCCCCCACAGGAGGGACAGATACGCAGTATTTT.

The chain uses TRBV7-3 and TRBJ2-1, with 8 bases matching TRBD1. Germline loops: CDR1 SGHTA, CDR2 FQGTGA. The V gene end was trimmed by 4 bases and the J gene end by 4 bases; junction bases not matched to a gene: 6. CDR3 length: 15 amino acids. This CDR3 reads CASSSMGQAYNEQFF. The CDR3 nucleotides are TGTGCCAGCAGCTCAATGGGACAGGCATACAATGAGCAGTTCTTC.

This clone was recorded once. DNA of the CDR3: TGTGCAAGTCGAACCGACAGGGGGCGTTGCACCGGGGAGCTGTTTTTT. Its translation: CASRTDRGRCTGELFF. This sequence joins TRBV12-2 and TRBJ2-2; the table's D call, TRBD1, was not checked against the DNA. TRBV12-2 is described as a pseudogene. This CDR3 has 16 residues.

The genes are TRBV5-1 and TRBJ1-6; the match to TRBD1 covers 11 bases. J gave up 10 bases and V 1 base, and 10 bases lay outside the gene matches. Germline values: CDR1 SGHRS, CDR2 YFSETQ. This CDR3 is 17 amino acids long. This chain's CDR3 is CASSLSGTGGRNSPLHF. In nucleotides, the CDR3 is TGCGCCAGCAGCTTGAGTGGGACAGGGGGTCGAAACTCACCCCTCCACTTT. Filled out from reference TRBV5-1 and TRBJ1-6, the complete variable domain reads KAGVTQTPRYLIKTRGQQVTLSCSPISGHRSVSWYQQTPGQGLQFLFEYFSETQRNKGNFPGRFSGRQFSNSRSEMNVSTLELGDSALYLCASSLSGTGGRNSPLHFGNGTRLTVT.

V usage is TRBV9 and J usage is TRBJ2-4, with 12 positions matching TRBD2. The CDR3 loop spans 17 amino acids. V shed 0 bases, J shed 6 bases, and the junction held 7 bases outside the gene matches. Per germline, CDR1 SGDLS and CDR2 YYNGEE. In DNA, the CDR3 is TGTGCCAGCAGCGTAGGGGCTAGCGGGAGGGAGGTAAACATTCAGTACTTC. Amino acids: CASSVGASGREVNIQYF.

The V call is TRBV27, the J call TRBJ2-7, with no clear D. The germline V and J ends were trimmed by 6 bases and 3 bases, with 15 bases remaining between them. Germline V gene sequence: CDR1 MNHEY, CDR2 SMNVEV (reference sequence). The CDR3 length is 14 residues. The CDR3 here is CASSDDTGLYEQYF. The CDR3 DNA reads TGTGCCAGCAGCGATGACACTGGGCTCTACGAGCAGTACTTC.

V gene TRBV4-3 combines with J gene TRBJ1-2, with D unresolved. Trimming removed 1 base from V and 5 bases from J, with 11 bases in between. The CDR3 contains 14 residues. Germline V CDR1 and CDR2: LGHNA, YSLEER. CDR3 protein: CASSQVAGSYGYTF. The DNA for the CDR3 is TGCGCCAGCAGCCAAGTGGCAGGTTCATATGGCTACACCTTC.

The chain carries TRBV7-2 and TRBJ2-3, with 8 bases matching TRBD2. Germline V gene data show CDR1 as SGHTA and CDR2 as FQGNSA. This CDR3 contains 17 residues. Unmatched junction bases numbered 10, after V lost 3 bases and J lost 2 bases. This chain's CDR3 is CASSFRRGGRSTDTQYF. The DNA for the CDR3 is TGTGCCAGCAGCTTTCGTCGGGGGGGCCGATCCACAGATACGCAGTATTTT.

This clone was detected only once. CDR3 bases: TGTGCCAGCAGCTTAGTGGGTTCGGGACAGGGGGCCGAAGCTTTCTTT. Its translation is CASSLVGSGQGAEAFF. V gene TRBV7-6 combines with J gene TRBJ1-1; 12 bases align to TRBD1. Germline CDR1 SGHVS, CDR2 FNYEAQ. The CDR3 has 16 amino acids. Losses at the gene ends were 1 base for V and 8 bases for J; bases not matched to a gene: 8.